This T cell receptor (beta chain) was recovered during a study of blood T cells in healthy people across ages (dated by TCRdb to the mid-2010s). At the level of the whole study: In model experiments, template switching captured roughly one uniquely barcoded TCR beta cDNA molecule for every two T cells. Using the same blood draw, the study looked at two additional independent replicas of 1 million unique cDNA reads for two donors, one aged 18 to 30 and the other aged 80 or older. Using deep sequencing normalized with unique cDNA molecular identifiers, the study measured how TCR beta repertoire diversity changes with age. Donors were grouped into four age groups: young (average 16 years), middle-aged (over 35), aged (62) and long-lived (about 90). Donors of different ages were randomly distributed across sequencing lanes to avoid experimental bias. General study outcomes and caveats: A strong correlation was found between observed TCR beta diversity and the percentage of naive T cells measured by flow cytometry. Compared with the aged group, the long-lived group had more naive CD4+ T cells, fewer expanded clones and increased TCR diversity, a pattern suggesting age selection. Estimates of total diversity from one million sequenced T cells were regarded as lower bounds and underestimates. Observed TCR beta diversity per million T cells fell roughly linearly with age, and a significant reduction was already apparent by age approximately 40. The CMV infection status of donors was not known, potentially confounding age-related changes in expanded clonotypes. Bulk unsorted PBMC profiling prevented conclusive comparison of naive and antigen-experienced compartments.

In regard to this clonotype: Its antigen is currently not known. Base qualities are not provided; no much larger clone lies one nucleotide away.

The roughly 42 donors, aged about 6 to 95 years, were systemically healthy Caucasian individuals from Russia. About 9.8 milliliters of peripheral blood were drawn from each donor into EDTA-treated Vacutainer tubes. Ficoll-Paque density-gradient centrifugation was used to isolate PBMCs, with at least 7 million obtained per sample. Trizol reagent was used to extract total RNA from PBMCs, with at least 5 micrograms per sample. For every donor, flow cytometry on a PBMC aliquot measured the percentage of naive CD45RAhigh/CD27high T cells. Receptor amplification or capture employed 5' RACE. Sequencer: Illumina HiSeq 2500. A second PCR of roughly 7 to 11 cycles was performed with a sample-barcoded 5' primer and a J-beta primer mix. A template-switch 5' adaptor carrying 12 random nucleotides introduced a unique molecular identifier onto each TCR beta cDNA molecule. At least 2.5 million CDR3-containing paired-end reads were obtained from each sample. The Mint cDNA synthesis kit, primed by a TRBC-specific oligonucleotide, was used to synthesize first-strand cDNA from all RNA. Following uracil-DNA glycosylase treatment, a first 18-cycle PCR with universal primers M1SS and BC2_uni_R was performed on all cDNA. The authors' analysis ran thus. For normalization, 1 million high-quality reads, each with a distinct molecular identifier, were randomly selected from each sample. Instead of being binned into consensus sequences, reads with shared molecular identifiers were discarded. CDR3 identification, clonotype clustering and error correction used MiTCR with a Q25 quality threshold and the strictest error-elimination algorithm. A nonparametric unseen species model with Euler transformation was used to estimate lower-bound total TCR beta diversity. TCRdb ran its own pipeline on the public reads, namely fastp trimming at Q25 and MiXCR clone calling, and kept in-frame beta chains. Every distinct CDR3 protein forms one entry, paired with its most common genes and DNA. These V and J calls rely on TCRdb rather than the paper's analysis. This sample has 700,000 to 900,000 distinct CDR3 sequences in its table, and 53% of those were observed once. 40% to 50% of the sample is in the top ten clones.

The CDR3 contains 12 residues, cysteine and phenylalanine counted. Only the CDR3 portion is preserved as DNA: 36 bases, with reading frame beginning at the first base. CDR1 LGHDT and CDR2 YNNKEL are derived from the germline V gene (reference sequence). V loses 2 bases of germline sequence and J loses 7 bases, and the interval between the two ends is 8 bases. The chain joins TRBV3-1 to TRBJ1-2; no D segment can be confidently identified. Input material: blood. This sequence originates from a man at least 80 years old in good health. The nucleotides read TGTGCCAGCAGCCAATGGACCTTTGGCTACACCTTC. Translated, it gives CASSQWTFGYTF.